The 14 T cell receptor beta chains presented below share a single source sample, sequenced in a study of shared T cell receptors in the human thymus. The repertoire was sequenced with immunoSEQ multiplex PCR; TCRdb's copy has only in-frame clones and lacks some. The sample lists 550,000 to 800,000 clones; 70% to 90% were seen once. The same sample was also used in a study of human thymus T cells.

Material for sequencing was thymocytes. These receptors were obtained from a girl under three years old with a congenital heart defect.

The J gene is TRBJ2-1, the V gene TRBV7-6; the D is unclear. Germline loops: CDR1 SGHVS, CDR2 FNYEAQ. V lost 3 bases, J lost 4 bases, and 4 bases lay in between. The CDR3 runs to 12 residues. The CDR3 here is CASSFVYNEQFF. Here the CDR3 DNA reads TGTGCCAGCAGCTTTGTATACAATGAGCAGTTCTTC.

CDR3 region: CASRFQNTEAFF. In nucleotides, the CDR3 is TGTGCCAGCAGATTCCAGAACACTGAAGCTTTCTTT. V gene TRBV6-5 combines with J gene TRBJ1-1; D is unclear. This CDR3 contains 12 residues. Germline V lookup: CDR1 MNHEY, CDR2 SVGAGI. The germline V and J ends were trimmed by 6 bases and 1 base, with 6 bases remaining between them.

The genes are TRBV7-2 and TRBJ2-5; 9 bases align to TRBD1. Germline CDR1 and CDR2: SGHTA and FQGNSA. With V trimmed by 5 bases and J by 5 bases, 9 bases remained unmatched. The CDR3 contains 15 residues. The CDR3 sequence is CASSPTDRGQETQYF. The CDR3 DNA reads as TGTGCCAGCAGCCCGACGGACAGGGGCCAGGAGACCCAGTACTTC.

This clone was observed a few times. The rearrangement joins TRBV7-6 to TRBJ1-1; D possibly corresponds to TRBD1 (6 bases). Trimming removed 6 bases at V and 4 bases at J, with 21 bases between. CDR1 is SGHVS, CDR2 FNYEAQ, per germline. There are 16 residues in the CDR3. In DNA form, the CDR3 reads TGTGCCAGCAGTAAAGACGGGGGGCCAACAGTCACTGAAGCTTTCTTT. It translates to CASSKDGGPTVTEAFF.

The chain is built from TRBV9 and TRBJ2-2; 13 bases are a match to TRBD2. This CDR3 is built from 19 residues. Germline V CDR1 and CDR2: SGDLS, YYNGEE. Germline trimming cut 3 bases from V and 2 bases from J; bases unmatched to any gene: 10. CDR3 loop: CASSGYFGTSGVNTGELFF. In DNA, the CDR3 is TGTGCCAGCAGCGGATACTTCGGGACTAGCGGGGTTAACACCGGGGAGCTGTTTTTT.

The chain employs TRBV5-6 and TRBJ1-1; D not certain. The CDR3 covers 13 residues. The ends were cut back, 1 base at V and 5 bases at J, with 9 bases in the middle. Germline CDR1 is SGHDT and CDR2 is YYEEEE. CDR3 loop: CASSLKGRTEAFF. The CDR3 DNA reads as TGTGCCAGCAGCTTGAAAGGGAGAACTGAAGCTTTCTTT.

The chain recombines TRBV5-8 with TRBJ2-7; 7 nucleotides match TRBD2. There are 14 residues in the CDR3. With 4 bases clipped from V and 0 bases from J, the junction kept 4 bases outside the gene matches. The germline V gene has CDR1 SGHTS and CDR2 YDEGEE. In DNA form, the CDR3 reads TGTGCCAGCAGCCAGGGAGGGGTCTCCTACGAGCAGTACTTC. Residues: CASSQGGVSYEQYF.

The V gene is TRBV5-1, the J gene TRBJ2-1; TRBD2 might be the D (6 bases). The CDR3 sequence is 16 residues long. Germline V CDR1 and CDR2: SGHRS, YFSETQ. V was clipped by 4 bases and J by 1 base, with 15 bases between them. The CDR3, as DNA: TGCGCCAGCAGCCCGATCACCCTAGCGTCCTACAATGAGCAGTTCTTC. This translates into CASSPITLASYNEQFF.

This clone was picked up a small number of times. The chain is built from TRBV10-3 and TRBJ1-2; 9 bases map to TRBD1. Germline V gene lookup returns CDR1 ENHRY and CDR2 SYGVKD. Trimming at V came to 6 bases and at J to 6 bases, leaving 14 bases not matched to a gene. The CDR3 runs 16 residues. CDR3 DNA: TGTGCCATCAGCGCCGTCTCACCGACAGGGGGGGATGGCTACACCTTC. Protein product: CAISAVSPTGGDGYTF.

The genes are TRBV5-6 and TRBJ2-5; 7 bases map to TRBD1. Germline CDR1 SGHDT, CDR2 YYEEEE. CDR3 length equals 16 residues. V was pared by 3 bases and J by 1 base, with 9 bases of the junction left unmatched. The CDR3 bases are TGTGCCAGCAGCTCCGGGACAGCCACTTTCCAAGAGACCCAGTACTTC. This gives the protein CASSSGTATFQETQYF.

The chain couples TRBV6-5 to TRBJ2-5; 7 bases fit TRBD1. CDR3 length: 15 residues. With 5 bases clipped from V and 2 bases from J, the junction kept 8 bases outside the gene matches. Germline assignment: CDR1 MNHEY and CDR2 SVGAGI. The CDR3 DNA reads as TGTGCCAGCAGTCCTGAACCGGGACAGCAAGAGACCCAGTACTTC. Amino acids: CASSPEPGQQETQYF.

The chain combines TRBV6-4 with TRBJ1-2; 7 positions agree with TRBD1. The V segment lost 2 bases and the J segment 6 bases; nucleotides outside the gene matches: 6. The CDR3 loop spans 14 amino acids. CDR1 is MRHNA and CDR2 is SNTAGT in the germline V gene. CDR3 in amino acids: CASSDPETGHGYTF. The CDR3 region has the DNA TGTGCCAGCAGTGACCCCGAGACAGGGCATGGCTACACCTTC.

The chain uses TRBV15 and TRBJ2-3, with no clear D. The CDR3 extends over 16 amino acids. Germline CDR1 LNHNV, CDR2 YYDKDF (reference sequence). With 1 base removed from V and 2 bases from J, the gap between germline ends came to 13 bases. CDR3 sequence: CATSRAVAANTDTQYF. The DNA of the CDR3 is TGTGCCACCAGCAGAGCGGTGGCAGCGAACACAGATACGCAGTATTTT.

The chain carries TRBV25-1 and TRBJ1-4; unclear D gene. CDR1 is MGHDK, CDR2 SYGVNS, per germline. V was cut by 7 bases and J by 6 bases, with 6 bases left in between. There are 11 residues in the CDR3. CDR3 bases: TGTGCCAGCATGAGGGATGAAAAACTGTTTTTT. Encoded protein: CASMRDEKLFF.